The 3 T cell receptor beta chains listed next were all sequenced from one sample in a study of T-cell reconstitution after alpha-beta-depleted transplantation in children. Preparation of the TCRbeta library was carried out with unique molecular identifiers. TCRdb fed the PCR reads into MiXCR, producing one record per CDR3 protein. The data hold 350,000 to 450,000 distinct CDR3 sequences, with around 21% observed a single time. Sequenced here: PBMCs from the stem cell graft donor, sampled from the stem cell graft. All receptors derive from a human donor who donated a stem cell graft to a child with acute myeloid leukemia.

The chain joins TRBV5-1 to TRBJ2-7, with D maybe TRBD1 (6 bases). V was shortened by 0 bases and J by 5 bases, with 12 bases between the two germline ends. This CDR3 is 14 amino acids long. From germline, CDR1 is SGHRS and CDR2 YFSETQ. CDR3 loop: CASSLDVGANEQYF. CDR3 nucleotide sequence: TGCGCCAGCAGCTTGGATGTGGGGGCGAACGAGCAGTACTTC.

This clonotype was found many times. The chain couples TRBV12-3 or TRBV12-4 to TRBJ1-2; maybe TRBD1 (5 bases). The CDR3 totals 13 residues. V was shortened by 6 bases and J by 4 bases, with 12 bases between the two germline ends. As DNA, the CDR3 is TGTGCCAGCAGCCCCTTGACAGCCTATGGCTACACCTTC. It translates to CASSPLTAYGYTF.

In its sample, this clonotype was seen many times. The chain combines TRBV20-1 with TRBJ1-1, with D tentatively TRBD1 (5 bases). The length of the CDR3 is 12 residues. Trimming took 3 bases from V and 9 from J, leaving 14 bases between them. Germline CDR1 DFQATT, CDR2 SNEGSKA (reference sequence). CDR3 bases: TGCAGTGCTAGTATCAGGGCAGCCCAAGCTTTCTTT. Encoded protein: CSASIRAAQAFF.